This TCR beta chain was sequenced in a study of T-cell reconstitution after alpha-beta-depleted transplantation in children. General study findings and limits: Reportedly, only several hundred clones from non-depleted graft cells drove alpha-beta T-cell counts at about two months. When one year had passed after transplant, most T-cell counts and diversity came from newly produced T cells.

This CDR3 contains 14 residues. V dropped 6 bases and J dropped 0 bases, with 12 bases sitting between them. Germline CDR1 reads ENHRY; CDR2 reads SYGVKD. Preparing the TCRbeta library involved the use of unique molecular identifiers. TCRdb redid the calling of the PCR reads with MiXCR, one entry per CDR3 protein. The data contain 480,000 or so distinct CDR3 sequences, 10% of them singletons. Note on this clonotype: The antigen is not known.

V and J are TRBV10-3 and TRBJ2-7; D possibly corresponds to TRBD1 (6 bases). The sequencing used PBMCs, collected before TCRalphabeta/CD19-depleted stem cell transplant. This receptor was taken from a child aged 2 to 15 with inherited bone marrow failure, due to receive a stem cell transplant. The CDR3 DNA reads TGTGCCATCAGGGACAGCATGTTCTCCTACGAGCAGTACTTC. It yields the protein CAIRDSMFSYEQYF.